This TCR beta chain stems from a study of OX40 agonist ivuxolimab in advanced cancers. The wider study: Prior anti-PD-1, anti-PD-L1 or anti-CTLA-4 therapy did not bar entry, and 40% had some. Overall study results and limits: Compared with CD4+, CD8+ T cells on average had more expanded clones.

The assay was immunoSEQ multiplex PCR, and TCRdb's table has in-frame clones only and misses some. There are 55,000 to 65,000 clones in the sample; 88% occur only once, and 0.76% lies in the top ten. Regarding this clone: Its antigen is currently unknown.

The CDR3 has 17 residues. The germline gives CDR1 SGHAT, CDR2 FQDESV (reference sequence). V lost 1 base to trimming and J lost 5 bases; unmatched junction nucleotides: 9. The clonotype comes from an adult with an advanced solid tumor such as melanoma, head and neck, liver or kidney cancer. Material: CD4+ or CD8+ T cells sorted from blood, obtained in a trial of the OX40 agonist ivuxolimab. The chain employs TRBV11-1 and TRBJ2-2; TRBD2 matches 8 bases. CDR3 DNA sequence: TGTGCCAGCAGCTTAGACCCGGGAGGGGCGAGTACCGGGGAGCTGTTTTTT. It encodes CASSLDPGGASTGELFF.